These T cell receptor beta chains were read from a single sample in a study of OX40 agonist ivuxolimab in advanced cancers. Clones were sequenced by immunoSEQ multiplex PCR, and TCRdb holds only the in-frame ones, with some missing. The sample shows 55,000 to 75,000 clones, about nine tenths of them seen only once. The sequences come from CD4+ or CD8+ T cells sorted from blood, collected in a trial of the OX40 agonist ivuxolimab. The receptors come from an adult with an advanced solid tumor such as melanoma, head and neck, liver or kidney cancer. Both conserved end residues are part of each CDR3. D genes are given only for firm matches. Expanded clones are given a class, and other clones once, few, many or no size at all.

v_call,cdr3_length,clone_size,j_call,d_call,cdr3_nt,cdr3_aa
TRBV15,15,few,TRBJ2-1,TRBD2,TGTGCCACCAGGCAAGAGCGGGGACTCTACAATGAGCAGTTCTTC,CATRQERGLYNEQFF
TRBV18,13,-,TRBJ2-7,-,TGTGCCAGCTCACCAGGGGGCCTCTACGAGCAGTACTTC,CASSPGGLYEQYF
TRBV10-1,14,-,TRBJ1-4,TRBD1,TGCGCCAACAAGTTGGGACAGGGGGTTGAAAAACTGTTTTTT,CANKLGQGVEKLFF
TRBV28,17,-,TRBJ2-3,TRBD1,TGTGCCAGCAGACCTACTAGACAGGGGCTCTGGTGGGATACGCAGTATTTT,CASRPTRQGLWWDTQYF
TRBV28,19,-,TRBJ1-6,-,TGTGCCAGCAGTTTCCGCCGGGACTTCGGGACCTGGTATAATTCACCCCTCCACTTT,CASSFRRDFGTWYNSPLHF
TRBV10-1,15,-,TRBJ2-1,TRBD2,TGCGCCAGCAGTACAGGGACTAGCGGGAGAAATGAGCAGTTCTTC,CASSTGTSGRNEQFF
TRBV9,16,once,TRBJ2-1,-,TGTGCCAGCAGCGTAGAAGGGACAAGCACCTACAATGAGCAGTTCTTC,CASSVEGTSTYNEQFF
TRBV7-9,15,-,TRBJ1-4,-,TGTGCCAGCAGCCAGCCGACAGGAGGTAATGAAAAACTGTTTTTT,CASSQPTGGNEKLFF
TRBV27,16,-,TRBJ2-7,TRBD1,TGTGCCAGCAGTCCGTATGGACAGGGGACGACCTACGAGCAGTACTTC,CASSPYGQGTTYEQYF
TRBV19,17,-,TRBJ1-2,-,TGTGCCAGTAGTAGGGCCCCGGACAGACCCGACGGCTATGGCTACACCTTC,CASSRAPDRPDGYGYTF
TRBV5-4,15,-,TRBJ2-1,TRBD2,TGTGCCAGCAGCGACCGGACTAGCGGCTACAATGAGCAGTTCTTC,CASSDRTSGYNEQFF
TRBV6-5,16,-,TRBJ2-3,TRBD2,TGTGCCAGCAGTTACTCTGCGACTAGCGGGGCAGATACGCAGTATTTT,CASSYSATSGADTQYF
TRBV7-8,17,-,TRBJ2-5,-,TGTGCCAGCAGCTTAGCGCGGAGAGCAGACCCGAAAGAGACCCAGTACTTC,CASSLARRADPKETQYF
TRBV25-1,17,-,TRBJ1-4,-,TGTGCCAGCAGTGAAGCCCTCAGAGGGTCAACTAATGAAAAACTGTTTTTT,CASSEALRGSTNEKLFF
TRBV5-6,14,-,TRBJ1-5,TRBD1,TGTGCCAGCAGCCCCGGACAGGGGCGACAGCCCCAGCATTTT,CASSPGQGRQPQHF
TRBV19,15,-,TRBJ2-5,TRBD2,TGTGCCAGTAGGGGACTAGCGGTCCTCCAAGAGACCCAGTACTTC,CASRGLAVLQETQYF
TRBV30,12,-,TRBJ2-7,-,TGTGCCTGGAGTACACTGGGCTACGAGCAGTACTTC,CAWSTLGYEQYF
TRBV5-1,16,-,TRBJ1-5,-,TGCGCCAGCAGCTCTAACGGTTTTTGGCGGGGTCAGCCCCAGCATTTT,CASSSNGFWRGQPQHF
TRBV5-5,13,few,TRBJ1-1,-,TGTGCCAGCAGCTTGCAGGGTAGCACTGAAGCTTTCTTT,CASSLQGSTEAFF
TRBV5-1,14,few,TRBJ2-3,-,TGCGCCAGCAGCTGGGGGGCCTCCACAGATACGCAGTATTTT,CASSWGASTDTQYF
TRBV2,15,-,TRBJ1-5,TRBD1,TGTGCCAGCAGTGAATGGACAGGGCCCAATCAGCCCCAGCATTTT,CASSEWTGPNQPQHF
TRBV6-1,16,-,TRBJ2-1,-,TGTGCCAGCAGTGACCAAGGGTTAATGGTAGGGGATGAGCAGTTCTTC,CASSDQGLMVGDEQFF
TRBV18,17,-,TRBJ1-1,-,TGTGCCAGCTCACCACCGGGACCCCGCCTGGGGGCGAGTGAAGCTTTCTTT,CASSPPGPRLGASEAFF
TRBV7-9,15,-,TRBJ2-7,-,TGTGCCAGCAGCTTAAGAACAGATCCCTCCTACGAGCAGTACTTC,CASSLRTDPSYEQYF
TRBV28,15,-,TRBJ2-4,TRBD1,TGTGCCAGCAGTTTTGAGGGGGCTGGCAAAAACATTCAGTACTTC,CASSFEGAGKNIQYF
TRBV5-1,18,-,TRBJ1-3,TRBD1,TGCGCCAGCAGCTTGGGGACAGGGGCCTCCACCTCTGGAAACACCATATATTTT,CASSLGTGASTSGNTIYF
TRBV29-1,15,once,TRBJ1-1,TRBD1,TGCAGCGCCGACTCGGTCGGACAGGGGGGCACTGAAGCTTTCTTT,CSADSVGQGGTEAFF
TRBV19,13,medium-sized,TRBJ2-7,-,TGTGCCAGTAGGCGGGTGGGAGGCTACGAGCAGTACTTC,CASRRVGGYEQYF
TRBV5-1,14,-,TRBJ1-6,-,TGCGCCAGCAGCTTGGGACAGTCCGGTTCACCCCTCCACTTT,CASSLGQSGSPLHF
TRBV6-1,15,-,TRBJ1-6,TRBD1,TGTGCCACCCCAGGGGGCAGCTCCTATAATTCACCCCTCCACTTT,CATPGGSSYNSPLHF
TRBV19,15,-,TRBJ1-4,TRBD1,TGTGCCAGTAGTTCCTGGACAGGGGGTAATGAAAAACTGTTTTTT,CASSSWTGGNEKLFF
TRBV4-1,14,-,TRBJ1-5,-,TGCGCCAGCAGCTATTCAGGGCGCAATCAGCCCCAGCATTTT,CASSYSGRNQPQHF
TRBV5-1,12,-,TRBJ1-1,-,TGCGCCAGCAGCTTTACGGGAACTGAAGCTTTCTTT,CASSFTGTEAFF
TRBV7-6,15,-,TRBJ1-4,-,TGTGCCAGCAGCTTAGGGCAGCTGGAAAATGAAAAACTGTTTTTT,CASSLGQLENEKLFF
TRBV4-3,15,few,TRBJ1-5,-,TGCGCCAGCAGCCAAGGGCCTTTAGGGGATCAGCCCCAGCATTTT,CASSQGPLGDQPQHF
TRBV5-1,14,-,TRBJ2-7,-,TGCGCCAGCAGCTTGGACGGGGAGGTCGACGAGCAGTACTTC,CASSLDGEVDEQYF
TRBV6-5,14,-,TRBJ1-5,-,TGTGCCAGCAGTTACTGGGGGACTAATCAGCCCCAGCATTTT,CASSYWGTNQPQHF
TRBV28,18,-,TRBJ1-2,TRBD1,TGTGCCAGCAGTGCGAAGCTGGGACAGGGGGCGCGTCTCTATGGCTACACCTTC,CASSAKLGQGARLYGYTF
TRBV6-5,14,-,TRBJ2-5,-,TGTGCCAGCAGTTACTCAAGGGGGCAAGAGACCCAGTACTTC,CASSYSRGQETQYF
TRBV30,13,-,TRBJ2-2,-,TGTGCCTGGAATAGATTGGACACCGGGGAGCTGTTTTTT,CAWNRLDTGELFF
TRBV27,17,-,TRBJ2-2,-,TGTGCCAGCAGTTTATCGGGTTTGGGGGGAGCAACCGGGGAGCTGTTTTTT,CASSLSGLGGATGELFF
TRBV30,14,-,TRBJ2-1,TRBD2,TGTGCCTGTTTAAGACTAGCGGGGGTCGATGAGCAGTTCTTC,CACLRLAGVDEQFF